Listed here are 8 T cell receptor beta chains from one sample, sequenced in a study of cytomegalovirus exposure and HLA in healthy donors. The study ran its PCR with 60 Vbeta and 13 Jbeta primers. Data came from immunoSEQ multiplex PCR; TCRdb stores just in-frame clones and leaves some out. The table for this sample gives about 70,000 clones. Sequenced material: PBMCs. Receptors were obtained from a female donor in good health and CMV-seropositive.

The rearrangement joins TRBV14 to TRBJ1-2, with 7 bases fitting TRBD1. The junction had 9 bases not matched to a gene; V was cut back by 4 bases and J by 4 bases. This CDR3 is 15 amino acids long. Germline CDR1 is SGHDN and CDR2 is FVKESK. CDR3 sequence (DNA): TGTGCCAGCAGCCTCGCAGGGGGAAGGGGCTATGGCTACACCTTC. Translated: CASSLAGGRGYGYTF.

The chain couples TRBV28 to TRBJ1-2, with 7 bases fitting TRBD1. The germline V gene has CDR1 MDHEN and CDR2 SYDVKM. With V trimmed by 7 bases and J by 3 bases, 8 bases remained unmatched. The length of the CDR3 is 14 residues. The CDR3 sequence: CASKETGRYYGYTF. The CDR3 nucleotides are TGTGCCAGCAAAGAGACAGGGAGATACTATGGCTACACCTTC.

The V gene is TRBV6-1, the J gene TRBJ1-6; TRBD1 matches 9 bases. CDR3 length: 15 amino acids. Germline CDR1 MNHNS, CDR2 SASEGT. Trimming at V came to 7 bases and at J to 10 bases, leaving 11 bases not matched to a gene. The chain's CDR3 is CASNPPGQGGSPLHF. The CDR3 nucleotides are TGTGCCAGCAACCCGCCGGGACAGGGCGGGTCACCCCTCCACTTT.

This chain links TRBV28 with TRBJ2-3, with a possible D match to TRBD2 (5 bases). The CDR3 is 14 residues long. CDR1 and CDR2 from the germline V gene are MDHEN and SYDVKM. V dropped 8 bases and J dropped 4 bases, with 16 bases sitting between them. The CDR3 bases are TGTGCCAGCGAGCGCCCAGGAGGACCAGATACGCAGTATTTT. It encodes CASERPGGPDTQYF. The full variable domain, its missing parts supplied by reference TRBV28 and TRBJ2-3, is DVKVTQSSRYLVKRTGEKVFLECVQDMDHENMFWYRQDPGLGLRLIYFSYDVKMKEKGDIPEGYSVSREKKERFSLILESASTNQTSMYLCASERPGGPDTQYFGPGTRLTVL.

This sequence joins TRBV27 and TRBJ2-1; D is possibly TRBD2 (6 bases). This CDR3 region has 12 residues. Germline V gene lookup returns CDR1 MNHEY and CDR2 SMNVEV (reference sequence). Trimming removed 8 bases at V and 8 bases at J, with 13 bases between. For the CDR3, the DNA is TGTGCCAGCCTACTAGCTTTCTATGAGCAGTTCTTC. Its translation: CASLLAFYEQFF.

The chain carries TRBV4-1 and TRBJ2-3; the match to TRBD2 covers 12 bases. This CDR3 comprises 19 residues. CDR1 and CDR2 from the germline V gene are MGHRA and YSYEKL. The V segment lost 5 bases and the J segment 1 base; nucleotides outside the gene matches: 13. The chain's CDR3 is CASSASGLAGTQGTDTQYF. CDR3 in DNA: TGCGCCAGCAGCGCCTCGGGACTAGCGGGCACCCAGGGCACAGATACGCAGTATTTT.

The genes are TRBV19 and TRBJ1-5; a weak D match, TRBD1 (5 bases). The length of the CDR3 is 15 residues. CDR1 is LNHDA and CDR2 is SQIVND in the germline V gene (reference sequence). With 10 bases removed from V and 1 base from J, the gap between germline ends came to 17 bases. The CDR3 here is CATWGGVLSNQPQHF. The CDR3 nucleotides read TGTGCCACCTGGGGGGGGGTATTGAGCAATCAGCCCCAGCATTTT.

The J gene is TRBJ1-2, the V gene TRBV30; D possibly corresponds to TRBD1 (5 bases). The length of the CDR3 is 14 residues. With 4 bases removed from V and 7 bases from J, the gap between germline ends came to 19 bases. Germline CDR1 is GTSNPN and CDR2 is SVGIG (reference sequence). In DNA form, the CDR3 reads TGTGCCTGGATCCCGTCGGGGGGAGGGGCTGGCTACACCTTC. Amino acid sequence: CAWIPSGGGAGYTF.